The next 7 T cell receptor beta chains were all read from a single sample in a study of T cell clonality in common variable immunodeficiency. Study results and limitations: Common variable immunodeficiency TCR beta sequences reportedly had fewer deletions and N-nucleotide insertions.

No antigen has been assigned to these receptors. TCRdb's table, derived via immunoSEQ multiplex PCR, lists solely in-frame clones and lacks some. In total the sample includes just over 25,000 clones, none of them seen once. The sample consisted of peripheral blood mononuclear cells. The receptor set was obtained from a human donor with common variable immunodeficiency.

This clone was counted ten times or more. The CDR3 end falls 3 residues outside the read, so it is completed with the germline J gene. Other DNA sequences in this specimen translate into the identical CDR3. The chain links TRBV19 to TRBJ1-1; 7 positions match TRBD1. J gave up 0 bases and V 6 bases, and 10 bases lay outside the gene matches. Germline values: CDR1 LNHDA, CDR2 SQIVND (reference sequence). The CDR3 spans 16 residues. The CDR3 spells CASRFLLGTVNTEAFF. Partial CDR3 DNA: TGTGCCAGTAGGTTCTTGCTTGGGACAGTGAACACTGAA.

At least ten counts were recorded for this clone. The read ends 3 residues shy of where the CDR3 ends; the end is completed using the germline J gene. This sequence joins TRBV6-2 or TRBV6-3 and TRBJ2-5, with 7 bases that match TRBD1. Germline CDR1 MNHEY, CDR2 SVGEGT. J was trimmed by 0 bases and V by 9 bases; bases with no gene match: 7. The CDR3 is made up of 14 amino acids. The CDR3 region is CASKPTGNQETQYF. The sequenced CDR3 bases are TGTGCCAGTAAACCGACAGGGAACCAAGAGACC.

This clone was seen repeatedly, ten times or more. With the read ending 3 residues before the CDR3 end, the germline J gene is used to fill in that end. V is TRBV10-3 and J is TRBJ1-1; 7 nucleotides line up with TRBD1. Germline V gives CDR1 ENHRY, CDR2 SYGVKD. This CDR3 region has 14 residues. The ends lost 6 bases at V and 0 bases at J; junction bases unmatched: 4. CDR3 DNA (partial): TGTGCCATCAGCCCCGGGACAGTGAACACTGAA. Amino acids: CAISPGTVNTE. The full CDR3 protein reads CAISPGTVNTEAFF.

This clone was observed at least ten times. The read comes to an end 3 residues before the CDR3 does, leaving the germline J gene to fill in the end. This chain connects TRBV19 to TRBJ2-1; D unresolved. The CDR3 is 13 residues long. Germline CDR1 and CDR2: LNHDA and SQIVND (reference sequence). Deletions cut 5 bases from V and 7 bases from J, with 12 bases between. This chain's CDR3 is CASSPSARNEQFF. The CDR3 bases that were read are TGTGCCAGTAGTCCCTCGGCTAGGAATGAG.

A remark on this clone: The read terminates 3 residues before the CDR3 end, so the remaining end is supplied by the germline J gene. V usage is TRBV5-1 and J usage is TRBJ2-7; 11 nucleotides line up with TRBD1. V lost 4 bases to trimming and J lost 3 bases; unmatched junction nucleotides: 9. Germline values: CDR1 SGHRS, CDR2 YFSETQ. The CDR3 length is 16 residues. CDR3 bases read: TGCGCCAGCAGCCCGAAACCCGGGACAGGGGGCTACGAG. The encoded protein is CASSPKPGTGGYE. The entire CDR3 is CASSPKPGTGGYEQYF.

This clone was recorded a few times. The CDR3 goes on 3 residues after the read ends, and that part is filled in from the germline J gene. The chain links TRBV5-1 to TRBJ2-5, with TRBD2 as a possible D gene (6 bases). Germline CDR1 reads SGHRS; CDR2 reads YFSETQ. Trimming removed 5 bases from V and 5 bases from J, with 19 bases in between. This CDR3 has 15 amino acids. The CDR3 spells CASRSSGAISETQYF. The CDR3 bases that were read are TGCGCCAGCAGGAGTAGCGGCGCCATCTCGGAGACC.

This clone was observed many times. Incomplete CDR3 DNA: TGTGCCAGCAGTGGGACAGGGGAGCCCAAAAACATT. Amino acid sequence: CASSGTGEPKNI. The complete CDR3 reads CASSGTGEPKNIQYF. The chain carries TRBV6-1 and TRBJ2-4, with 9 nucleotides matching TRBD1. The read ends 3 residues early relative to the CDR3; the germline J gene fills the gap. V lost 4 bases, J lost 2 bases, and 3 bases stayed unmatched. The CDR3 is made up of 15 amino acids. The germline CDR1 and CDR2 sequences are MNHNS and SASEGT.